The entry that follows covers one T cell receptor beta chain sequence. The sample comes from a study of blood T cell repertoires in COVID-19. About the study: COVID-19 samples collected from the United States, Italy and Spain covered acute and convalescent phases. T cells, B-cell-depleted T cells, or PBMCs provided the cDNA or gDNA that served as material.

Patients in Seattle were enrolled during active infection, then followed longitudinally. V lost 4 bases to trimming and J lost 7 bases; unmatched junction nucleotides: 12. CDR1 is SGHDT, CDR2 YYEEEE, per germline. CDR3 length equals 15 residues. Per the original methods: By means of reference gene primer amplification, nucleated cell counts were estimated. Assay used: immunoSEQ multiplex PCR; TCRdb lists only in-frame clones, some missing. V and J calls and clone size are as listed in that table; D and trimming were resolved from the DNA. The repertoire holds 250,000 to 350,000 clones, with about nine tenths as singletons.

The rearrangement joins TRBV5-6 to TRBJ2-5, with 8 positions matching TRBD1. The receptor was isolated from a woman aged 25 to 39 with COVID-19, enrolled during active disease. Sequencing was done on a sample of peripheral blood. CDR3 protein: CASSPRRTGSGTQYF. The CDR3 nucleotides read TGTGCCAGCAGCCCACGCAGGACAGGGTCCGGGACCCAGTACTTC. Complete variable domain (other parts from reference TRBV5-6 and TRBJ2-5): DAGVTQSPTHLIKTRGQQVTLRCSPKSGHDTVSWYQQALGQGPQFIFQYYEEEERQRGNFPDRFSGHQFPNYSSELNVNALLLGDSALYLCASSPRRTGSGTQYFGPGTRLLVL.